This T cell receptor beta chain was sequenced during a study of CD8 T cells in Susac syndrome (dated by TCRdb to between 2018 and 2021). About the investigation overall: Repertoire sequencing was used to test whether CD8+ T cell activation and differentiation in Susac syndrome was antigen driven. The research as a whole found: The number of individuals in the TCR sequencing and HLA analysis was recognized as being relatively small.

High-throughput TCR beta sequencing profiled peripheral blood CD8+ and CD4+ T cells from healthy donors, Susac syndrome patients and multiple sclerosis patients. Multiple sclerosis controls were treatment-naive patients with stable or active relapsing-remitting disease fulfilling revised McDonald criteria. CD8+ TEMRA cells were enriched by FACS, while bulk CD8+ and CD4+ T cells were purified by magnetic negative isolation. Blood was collected in EDTA tubes and processed within 24 hours, with PBMCs isolated through density gradient centrifugation. PBMCs intended for TCR sequencing were frozen in liquid nitrogen and were later thawed in a 37 degrees C water bath. The sorted or isolated CD4+, CD8+ and CD8+ TEMRA cells reached a purity of at least 90%. RNA was extracted using the RNeasy kit, and about 0.45 to 1 microgram was reverse transcribed with random hexamers. The immunoSEQ multiplex PCR assay, which covers 54 Vbeta and 13 Jbeta segments, was used to amplify TCR beta CDR3 regions. Bias from PCR amplification was corrected by using a synthetic template baseline for primer optimization and for computational correction. Per the original workflow: Reads were assigned to V, D and J genes according to IMGT and analyzed in immunoSEQ Analyzer, with only productive sequences retained. Clonality was computed as one minus Shannon entropy normalized by log2 of the number of productive unique sequences. Public and private clones were assessed among the 100 most prevalent clones of each patient and control. Clones were defined as Susac-specific if absent from the healthy and MS cohorts, from approximately 1,100 published viral clones and from other ImmuneACCESS disease sequences. The public sequencing data were trimmed at Q25 with fastp and processed into clonotypes with MiXCR by TCRdb, which kept only in-frame beta chains. Here each entry gathers all rows of one CDR3 protein and keeps the most common genes and DNA. It is TCRdb's table, rather than the study itself, that gives the V and J calls and clone size. The sample table records approximately 150,000 distinct CDR3 sequences; around 94% of these occur just once. 0.08% to 0.095% of the sample is held by the ten biggest clonotypes.

As concerns this clonotype: It lacks a known antigen. Nothing much larger sits one base from this clone, and base qualities are not available.

The material sequenced was CD4+ T cells from PBMCs. This TCR was sampled from a human donor with multiple sclerosis.

The CDR3 sequence is CASREGTSGRYEQYF. The bases read TGTGCCAGCAGAGAGGGGACTAGCGGGAGATACGAGCAGTACTTC. The rearrangement joined TRBV6-5 to TRBJ2-7, with 14 central nucleotides matching TRBD2. The CDR3 has 15 amino acids, counting the end cysteine and phenylalanine. Only the CDR3 DNA is retained, 45 bases long and in frame from the first base. For this chain, trimming is 6 bases at the V end and 4 bases at the J end, and the number of junction bases without a gene match is 5. CDR1 and CDR2 are read off the germline V gene as MNHEY and SVGAGI.